The clone carrying this T cell receptor (beta chain) was found a few times. CDR1 is LGHNA and CDR2 is YSLEER in the germline V gene. Trimming at V came to 0 bases and at J to 1 base, leaving 2 bases not matched to a gene. This CDR3 spans 16 amino acids. The data belong to a study of blood T cell repertoires in COVID-19. Whole-study context: Whether acute or convalescent, the COVID-19 samples came from the United States, Italy and Spain.

The repertoire was sequenced with immunoSEQ multiplex PCR; TCRdb's copy has only in-frame clones and lacks some. Of 180,000 or so clones listed, about 83% are singletons. The receptor was derived from a man between 18 and 29 years old with active or convalescent COVID-19. The chain recombines TRBV4-3 with TRBJ2-1, with TRBD2 matching 8 bases. Sequenced material: peripheral blood. The CDR3 DNA reads as TGCGCCAGCAGCCAAGATACTAGCGGTTCCTACAATGAGCAGTTCTTC. Amino acid sequence: CASSQDTSGSYNEQFF.